Shown below are 8 T cell receptor beta chains from a single sample sequenced in a study of blood T cell repertoires in COVID-19. TCRdb keeps only in-frame clones here, not all; method: immunoSEQ multiplex PCR. Of about 430,000 clones listed, approximately 87% are singletons. Sequencing input: PBMCs or T cells enriched from blood (not recorded which). The receptors were sampled from a woman aged 25 to 39 with acute COVID-19.

The chain has TRBV19 and TRBJ1-3; D not resolved. Trimming took off 1 base at V and 0 bases at J, with 4 bases between the two ends. The CDR3 length is 14 residues. Germline CDR1 reads LNHDA; CDR2 reads SQIVND (reference sequence). CDR3 amino acids: CASSIGLSGNTIYF. Here the CDR3 DNA reads TGTGCCAGTAGTATAGGTCTCTCTGGAAACACCATATATTTT.

The chain carries TRBV7-2 and TRBJ1-6; D gene unclear. Trimming stripped 0 bases from V and 9 bases from J, with 9 bases between. The germline V gene encodes CDR1 SGHTA and CDR2 FQGNSA. The CDR3 spans 14 residues. The CDR3 is CASSLAVASSPLHF. CDR3 nucleotides: TGTGCCAGCAGCTTAGCAGTAGCGAGTTCACCCCTCCACTTT.

This clone was detected a few times. The chain combines TRBV7-2 with TRBJ1-4; the D gene is possibly TRBD1 (6 bases). The CDR3 extends over 14 amino acids. Germline CDR1 and CDR2: SGHTA and FQGNSA. Trimming shortened V by 2 bases and J by 8 bases, and 12 bases separated the two germline ends. In DNA, the CDR3 is TGTGCCAGCAGCTTAAACAGGGAAGGAGAAAAACTGTTTTTT. Its protein product is CASSLNREGEKLFF.

The chain combines TRBV5-1 with TRBJ1-1; D gene unclear. V shed 0 bases and J shed 0 bases, with 9 bases lying between them. Germline CDR1 is SGHRS and CDR2 is YFSETQ. This CDR3 spans 15 amino acids. The chain's CDR3 is CASSLEPGMNTEAFF. The CDR3 region has the DNA TGCGCCAGCAGCTTGGAACCAGGAATGAACACTGAAGCTTTCTTT.

The rearrangement links TRBV5-1 to TRBJ2-7; 7 bases are a match to TRBD1. The CDR3 length is 18 residues. The trim removed 7 bases at V and 3 bases at J, leaving 22 bases unmatched. CDR1 is SGHRS and CDR2 is YFSETQ in the germline V gene. The CDR3 DNA follows: TGCGCCAGCGGACTTTCCCCCAACACGAGGGGGCCCGGCTACGAGCAGTACTTC. Its translation is CASGLSPNTRGPGYEQYF.

The V call is TRBV6-6, the J call TRBJ1-5; TRBD1 agrees at 7 bases. V trimming: 2 bases; J trimming: 0 bases; junction bases outside the gene matches: 4. CDR3 length equals 16 residues. Germline V gene sequence: CDR1 MNHNY, CDR2 SVGAGI (reference sequence). The CDR3 sequence is CASSYRTGDSNQPQHF. CDR3 coding DNA: TGTGCCAGCAGTTACAGAACAGGGGATAGCAATCAGCCCCAGCATTTT.

This clone has a single count. The J gene is TRBJ2-7, the V gene TRBV6-2 or TRBV6-3; no clear D. V lost 5 bases and J 1 base, leaving 18 bases between the germline ends. This CDR3 comprises 16 residues. Germline assignment: CDR1 MNHEY and CDR2 SVGEGT. The CDR3 loop reads CASSLTTPGASYEQYF. CDR3 sequence (DNA): TGTGCCAGCAGTCTAACGACTCCCGGTGCATCCTACGAGCAGTACTTC.

In this sample, this clone turned up once. V is TRBV19 and J is TRBJ1-4; D might be TRBD1 (5 bases). The germline V gene has CDR1 LNHDA and CDR2 SQIVND (reference sequence). This CDR3 is built from 16 residues. Trimming cost V 3 bases and J 4 bases, with 15 bases left between them. The CDR3 protein is CASSIWQGFFNEKLFF. CDR3 DNA sequence: TGTGCCAGTAGTATTTGGCAGGGATTCTTTAATGAAAAACTGTTTTTT.